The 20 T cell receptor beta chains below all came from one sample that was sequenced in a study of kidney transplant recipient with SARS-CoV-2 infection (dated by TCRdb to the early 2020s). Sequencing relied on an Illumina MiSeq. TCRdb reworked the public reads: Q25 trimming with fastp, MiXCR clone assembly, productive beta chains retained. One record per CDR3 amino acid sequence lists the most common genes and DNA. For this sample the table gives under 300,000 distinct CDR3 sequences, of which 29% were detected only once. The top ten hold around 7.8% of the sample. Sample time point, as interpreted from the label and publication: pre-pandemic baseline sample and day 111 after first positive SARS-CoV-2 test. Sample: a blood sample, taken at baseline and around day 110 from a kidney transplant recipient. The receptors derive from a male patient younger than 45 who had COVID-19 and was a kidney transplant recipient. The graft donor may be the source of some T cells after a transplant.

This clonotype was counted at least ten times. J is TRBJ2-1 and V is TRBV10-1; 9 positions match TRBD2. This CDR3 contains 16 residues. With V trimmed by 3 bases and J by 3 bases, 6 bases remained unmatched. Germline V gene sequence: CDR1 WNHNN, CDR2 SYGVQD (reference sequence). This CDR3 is CASSEGSGRLYNEQFF. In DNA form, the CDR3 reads TGCGCCAGCAGTGAAGGAAGCGGGAGGCTCTACAATGAGCAGTTCTTC.

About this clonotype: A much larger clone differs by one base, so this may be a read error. CDR3 sequence: CASSRCSPISGLTGGLFF. CDR3 nucleotide sequence: TGTGCCAGCAGCCGATGTTCTCCCATTTCAGGCTTGACCGGGGGGCTGTTTTTT. This chain joins TRBV3-1 and TRBJ2-2; D may be TRBD2 (6 bases). There are 18 residues in the CDR3. Germline lookup yields CDR1 LGHDT and CDR2 YNNKEL (reference sequence).

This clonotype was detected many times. This CDR3 reads CASSFLGAGNTIYF. The CDR3 DNA reads TGTGCCAGCAGTTTTCTTGGGGCTGGAAACACCATATATTTT. The chain links TRBV12-3 or TRBV12-4 to TRBJ1-3; D is undetermined. The CDR3 is 14 residues long. Trimming left V 3 bases short and J 2 bases short, with 8 bases between.

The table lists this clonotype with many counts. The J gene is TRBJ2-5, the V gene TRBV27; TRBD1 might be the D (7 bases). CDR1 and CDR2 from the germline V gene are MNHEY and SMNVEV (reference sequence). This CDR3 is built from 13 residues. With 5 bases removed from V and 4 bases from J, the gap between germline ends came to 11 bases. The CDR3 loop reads CASSGQGGETQYF. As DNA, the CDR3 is TGTGCCAGCAGTGGGCAGGGGGGAGAGACCCAGTACTTC.

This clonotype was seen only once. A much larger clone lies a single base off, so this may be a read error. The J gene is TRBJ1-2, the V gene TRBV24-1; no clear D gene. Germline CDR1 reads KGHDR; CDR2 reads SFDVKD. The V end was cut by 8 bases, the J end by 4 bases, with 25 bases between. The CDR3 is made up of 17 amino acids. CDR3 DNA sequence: TGTGCCACCAATGAGTCATTTAGTACCAGAAAGACCTATGGCTACACCTTC. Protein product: CATNESFSTRKTYGYTF.

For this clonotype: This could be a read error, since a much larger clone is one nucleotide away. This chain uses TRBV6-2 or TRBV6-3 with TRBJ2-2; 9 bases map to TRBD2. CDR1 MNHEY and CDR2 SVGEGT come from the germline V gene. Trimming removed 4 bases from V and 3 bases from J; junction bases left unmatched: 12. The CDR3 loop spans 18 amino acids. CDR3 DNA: TGTGCCAGCAGTTCCGGTAGCGGGGGTTTCGCTGACACCGGGGAGCTGTTTTTT. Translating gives CASSSGSGGFADTGELFF.

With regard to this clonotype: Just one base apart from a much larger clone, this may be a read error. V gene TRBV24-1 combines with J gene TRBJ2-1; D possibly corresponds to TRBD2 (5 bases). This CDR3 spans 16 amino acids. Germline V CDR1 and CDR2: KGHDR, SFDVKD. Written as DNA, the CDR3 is TGTGACACCAGTGGTCCCCCACTAGTATTAAAGGATGAGCAGTTCTTC. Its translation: CDTSGPPLVLKDEQFF.

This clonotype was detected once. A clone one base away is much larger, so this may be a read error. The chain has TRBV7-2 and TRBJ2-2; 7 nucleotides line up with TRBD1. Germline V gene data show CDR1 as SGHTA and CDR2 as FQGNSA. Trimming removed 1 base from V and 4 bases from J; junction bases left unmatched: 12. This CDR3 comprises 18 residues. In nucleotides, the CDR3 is TGTGCCAGCAGCTTAGAAGTGGTCGGGACAGAGAGCACCGGGGAGCTGTTTTTT. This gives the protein CASSLEVVGTESTGELFF.

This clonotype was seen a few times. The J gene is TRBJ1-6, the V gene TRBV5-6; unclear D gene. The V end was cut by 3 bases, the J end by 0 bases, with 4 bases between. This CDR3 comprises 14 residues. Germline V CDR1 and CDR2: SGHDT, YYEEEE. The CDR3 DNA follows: TGTGCCAGCAGCTCCCTCTCCTATAATTCACCCCTCCACTTT. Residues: CASSSLSYNSPLHF.

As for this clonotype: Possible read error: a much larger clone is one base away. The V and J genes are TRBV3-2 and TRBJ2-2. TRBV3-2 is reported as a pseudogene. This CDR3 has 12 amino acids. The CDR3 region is CASSQGSGELFF. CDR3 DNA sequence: TGTGCCAGCAGCCAAGGATCCGGGGAGCTGTTTTTT.

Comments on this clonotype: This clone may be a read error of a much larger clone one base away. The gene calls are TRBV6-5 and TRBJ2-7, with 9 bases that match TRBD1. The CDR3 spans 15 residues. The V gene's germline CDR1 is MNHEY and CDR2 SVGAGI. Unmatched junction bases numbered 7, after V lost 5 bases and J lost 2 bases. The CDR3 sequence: CASSKGGTGPYEQYF. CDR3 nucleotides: TGTGCCAGCAGTAAAGGCGGGACAGGGCCCTACGAGCAGTACTTC.

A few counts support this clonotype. The chain's CDR3 is CASSLIATDTQYF. CDR3 DNA: TGTGCCAGCAGCTTAATTGCCACAGATACGCAGTATTTT. The V call is TRBV7-3, the J call TRBJ2-3; D is unclear. Trimming removed 1 base from V and 2 bases from J, with 4 bases in between. The CDR3 consists of 13 residues. Germline lookup yields CDR1 SGHTA and CDR2 FQGTGA.

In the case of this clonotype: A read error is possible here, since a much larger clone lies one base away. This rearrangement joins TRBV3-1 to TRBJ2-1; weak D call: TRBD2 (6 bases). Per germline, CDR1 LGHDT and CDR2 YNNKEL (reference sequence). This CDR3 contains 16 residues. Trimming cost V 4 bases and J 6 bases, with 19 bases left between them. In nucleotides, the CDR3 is TGTGCCAGCAGCCGGGATGCCGTTAGCGGCGGCAATGAGCAGTTCTTC. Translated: CASSRDAVSGGNEQFF.

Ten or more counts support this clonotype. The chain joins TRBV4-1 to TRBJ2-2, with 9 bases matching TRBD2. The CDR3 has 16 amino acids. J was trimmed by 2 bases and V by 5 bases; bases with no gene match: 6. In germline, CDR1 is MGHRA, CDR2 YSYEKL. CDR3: CASSTQGLANTGELFF. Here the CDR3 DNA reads TGCGCCAGCAGCACCCAGGGACTAGCAAACACCGGGGAGCTGTTTTTT.

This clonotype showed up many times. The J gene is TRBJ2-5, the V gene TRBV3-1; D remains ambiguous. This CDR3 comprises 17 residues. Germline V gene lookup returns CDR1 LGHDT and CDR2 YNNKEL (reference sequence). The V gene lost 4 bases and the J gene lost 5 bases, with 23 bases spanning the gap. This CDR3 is CASSLRIPISFSETQYF. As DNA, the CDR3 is TGTGCCAGCAGCCTTCGAATTCCCATTTCTTTCTCTGAGACCCAGTACTTC.

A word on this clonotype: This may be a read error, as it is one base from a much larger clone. The DNA of the CDR3 is TGTGCCAGCAGTGCGGGTTTCGGCTTCCGAAAGACCTATGGCTACACCTTC. Its protein is CASSAGFGFRKTYGYTF. The rearrangement links TRBV12-3 or TRBV12-4 to TRBJ1-2; D ambiguous. CDR3 length equals 17 residues. Trimming cost V 5 bases and J 4 bases, with 23 bases left between them.

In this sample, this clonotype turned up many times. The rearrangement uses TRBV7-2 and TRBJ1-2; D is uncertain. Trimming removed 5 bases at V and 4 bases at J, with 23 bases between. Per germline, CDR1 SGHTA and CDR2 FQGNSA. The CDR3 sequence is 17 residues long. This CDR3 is CASSTNYRDGKTYGYTF. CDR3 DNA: TGTGCCAGCAGCACGAATTACAGAGACGGAAAGACCTATGGCTACACCTTC.

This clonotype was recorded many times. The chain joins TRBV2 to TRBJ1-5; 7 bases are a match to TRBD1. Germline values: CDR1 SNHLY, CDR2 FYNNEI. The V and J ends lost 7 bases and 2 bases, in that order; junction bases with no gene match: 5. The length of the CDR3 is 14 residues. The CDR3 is CASNPGTGNQPQHF. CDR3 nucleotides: TGTGCCAGCAACCCTGGGACAGGCAATCAGCCCCAGCATTTT.

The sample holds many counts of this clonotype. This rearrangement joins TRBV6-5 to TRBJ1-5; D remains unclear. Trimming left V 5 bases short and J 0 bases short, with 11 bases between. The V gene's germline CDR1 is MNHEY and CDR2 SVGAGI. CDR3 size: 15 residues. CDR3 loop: CASSDGRSSNQPQHF. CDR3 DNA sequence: TGTGCCAGCAGTGATGGGAGGAGTAGCAATCAGCCCCAGCATTTT.

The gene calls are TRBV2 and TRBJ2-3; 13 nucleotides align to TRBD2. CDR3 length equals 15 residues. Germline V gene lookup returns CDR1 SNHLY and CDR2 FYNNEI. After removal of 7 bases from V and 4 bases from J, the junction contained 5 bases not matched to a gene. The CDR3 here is CASISLAGGADTQYF. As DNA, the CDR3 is TGTGCCAGCATCTCACTAGCGGGAGGGGCAGATACGCAGTATTTT.